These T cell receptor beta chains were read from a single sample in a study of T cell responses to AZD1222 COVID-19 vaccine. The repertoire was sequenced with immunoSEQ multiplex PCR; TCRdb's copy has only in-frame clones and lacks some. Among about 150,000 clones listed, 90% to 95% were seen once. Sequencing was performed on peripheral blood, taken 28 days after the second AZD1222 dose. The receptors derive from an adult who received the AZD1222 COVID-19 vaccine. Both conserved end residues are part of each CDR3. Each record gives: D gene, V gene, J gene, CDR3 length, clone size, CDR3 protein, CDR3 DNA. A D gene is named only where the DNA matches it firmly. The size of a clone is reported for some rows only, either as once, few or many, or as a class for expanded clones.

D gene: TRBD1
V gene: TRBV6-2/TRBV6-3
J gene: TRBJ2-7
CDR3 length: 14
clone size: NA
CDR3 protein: CASSSRTGTYEQYF
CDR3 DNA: TGTGCCAGCAGCTCTCGGACAGGGACCTACGAGCAGTACTTC

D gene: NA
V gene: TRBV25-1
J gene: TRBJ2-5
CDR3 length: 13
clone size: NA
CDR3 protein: CASSEGAQETQYF
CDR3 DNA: TGTGCCAGCAGTGAGGGGGCCCAAGAGACCCAGTACTTC

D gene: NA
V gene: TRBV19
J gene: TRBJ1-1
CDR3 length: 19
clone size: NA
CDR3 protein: CASSIDHGGRGRLNTEAFF
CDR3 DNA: TGTGCCAGTAGTATAGATCATGGCGGACGGGGGCGATTGAACACTGAAGCTTTCTTT

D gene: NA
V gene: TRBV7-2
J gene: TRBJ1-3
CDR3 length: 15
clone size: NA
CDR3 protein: CASSSRGVSGNTIYF
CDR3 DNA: TGTGCCAGCAGCTCTCGGGGGGTCTCTGGAAACACCATATATTTT

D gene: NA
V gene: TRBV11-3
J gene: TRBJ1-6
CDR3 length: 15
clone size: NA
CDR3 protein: CASSSPLETNSPLHF
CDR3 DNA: TGTGCCAGCAGCTCCCCCCTGGAGACAAATTCACCCCTCCACTTT

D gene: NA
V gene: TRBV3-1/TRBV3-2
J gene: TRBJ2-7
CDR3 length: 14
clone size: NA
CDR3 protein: CASSQDPYSYEQYF
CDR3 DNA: TGTGCCAGCAGCCAAGACCCCTACTCCTACGAGCAGTACTTC

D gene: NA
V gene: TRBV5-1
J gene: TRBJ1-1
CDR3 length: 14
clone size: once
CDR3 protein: CASSSGILGRRAFF
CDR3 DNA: TGCGCCAGCAGCTCCGGGATCCTTGGGAGGAGAGCTTTCTTT

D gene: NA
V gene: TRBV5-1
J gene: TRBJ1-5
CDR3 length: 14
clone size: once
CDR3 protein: CASSLAYGYQPQHF
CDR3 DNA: TGCGCCAGCAGCTTGGCCTATGGGTATCAGCCCCAGCATTTT

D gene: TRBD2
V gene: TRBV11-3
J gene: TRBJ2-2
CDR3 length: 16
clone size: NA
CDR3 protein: CASSSGPAGGTGELFF
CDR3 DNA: TGTGCCAGCAGTTCGGGTCCAGCGGGGGGCACCGGGGAGCTGTTTTTT

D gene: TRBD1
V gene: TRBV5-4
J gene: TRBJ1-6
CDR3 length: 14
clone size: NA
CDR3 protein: CASSRDRGDSPLHF
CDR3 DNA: TGTGCCAGCAGCCGGGACAGGGGAGATTCACCCCTCCACTTT

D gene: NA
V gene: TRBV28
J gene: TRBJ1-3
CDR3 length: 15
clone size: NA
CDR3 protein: CASSPERGSGNTIYF
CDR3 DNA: TGTGCCAGCAGTCCCGAGAGGGGCTCTGGAAACACCATATATTTT

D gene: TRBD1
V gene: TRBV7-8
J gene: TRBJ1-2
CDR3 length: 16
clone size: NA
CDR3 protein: CASSSTYGQGLLGYTF
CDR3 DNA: TGTGCCAGCAGCTCGACTTATGGACAGGGCCTTCTCGGCTACACCTTC

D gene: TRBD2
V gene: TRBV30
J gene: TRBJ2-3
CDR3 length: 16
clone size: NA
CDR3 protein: CAWDHSGGRSTDTQYF
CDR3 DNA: TGTGCCTGGGACCATAGCGGGGGCCGAAGCACAGATACGCAGTATTTT

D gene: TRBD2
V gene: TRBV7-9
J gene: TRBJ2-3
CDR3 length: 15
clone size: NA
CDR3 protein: CASSQKRGSTDTQYF
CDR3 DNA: TGTGCCAGCAGCCAGAAGCGGGGGTCCACAGATACGCAGTATTTT

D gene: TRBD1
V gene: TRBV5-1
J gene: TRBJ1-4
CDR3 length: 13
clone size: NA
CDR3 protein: CASSLDRGEKLFF
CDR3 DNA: TGCGCCAGCAGCTTGGACAGGGGTGAAAAACTGTTTTTT

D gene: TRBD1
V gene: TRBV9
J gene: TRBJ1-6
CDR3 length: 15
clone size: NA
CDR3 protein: CASSVQGAYNSPLHF
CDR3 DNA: TGTGCCAGCAGCGTGCAGGGGGCCTATAATTCACCCCTCCACTTT

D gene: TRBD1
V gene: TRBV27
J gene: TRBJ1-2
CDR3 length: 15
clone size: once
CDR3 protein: CASSFSDRFFYGYTF
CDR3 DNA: TGTGCCAGCAGTTTTTCGGACAGGTTCTTCTATGGCTACACCTTC

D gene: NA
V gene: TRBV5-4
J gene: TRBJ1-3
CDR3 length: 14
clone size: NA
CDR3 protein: CASSTIGAGNTIYF
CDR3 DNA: TGTGCCAGCAGCACCATCGGCGCTGGAAACACCATATATTTT

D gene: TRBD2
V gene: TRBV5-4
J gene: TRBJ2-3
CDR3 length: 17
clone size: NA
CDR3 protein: CASSLRLAGTSTDTQYF
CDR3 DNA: TGTGCCAGCAGCTTAAGACTAGCGGGAACTAGCACAGATACGCAGTATTTT

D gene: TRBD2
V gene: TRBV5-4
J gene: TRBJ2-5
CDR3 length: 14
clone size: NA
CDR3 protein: CASSALLAGETQYF
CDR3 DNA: TGTGCCAGCAGCGCCTTACTAGCGGGGGAGACCCAGTACTTC

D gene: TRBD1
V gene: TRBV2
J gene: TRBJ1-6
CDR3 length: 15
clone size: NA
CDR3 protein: CASSLTGGVSSPLHF
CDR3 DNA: TGTGCCAGCAGTCTTACAGGGGGAGTAAGTTCACCCCTCCACTTT

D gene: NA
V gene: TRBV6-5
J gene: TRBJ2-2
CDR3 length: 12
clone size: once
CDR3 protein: CASMHSTGELFF
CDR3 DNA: TGTGCCAGCATGCACAGCACCGGGGAGCTGTTTTTT

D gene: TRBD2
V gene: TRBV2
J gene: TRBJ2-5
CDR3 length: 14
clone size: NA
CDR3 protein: CASTGLAGLGTQYF
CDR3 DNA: TGTGCCAGCACGGGACTAGCGGGGTTGGGGACCCAGTACTTC

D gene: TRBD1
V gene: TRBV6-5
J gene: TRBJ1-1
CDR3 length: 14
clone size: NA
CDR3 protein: CASSTGQGSTEAFF
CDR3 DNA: TGTGCCAGCAGTACGGGACAGGGGAGCACTGAAGCTTTCTTT

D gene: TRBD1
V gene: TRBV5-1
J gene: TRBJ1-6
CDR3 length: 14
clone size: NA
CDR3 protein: CASSDGTANSPLHF
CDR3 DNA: TGCGCCAGCAGCGATGGGACAGCAAATTCACCCCTCCACTTT

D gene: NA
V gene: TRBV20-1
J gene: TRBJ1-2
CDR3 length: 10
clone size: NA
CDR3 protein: CSARAGGYTF
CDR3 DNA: TGCAGTGCTAGGGCGGGTGGCTACACCTTC

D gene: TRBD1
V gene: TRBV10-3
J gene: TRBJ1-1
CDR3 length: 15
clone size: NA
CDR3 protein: CAISEVTGGYTEAFF
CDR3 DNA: TGTGCCATCAGTGAAGTAACAGGGGGATACACTGAAGCTTTCTTT

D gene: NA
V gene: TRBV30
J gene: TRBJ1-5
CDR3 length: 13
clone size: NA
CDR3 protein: CAWTGGGNQPQHF
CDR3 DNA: TGTGCCTGGACGGGAGGGGGGAATCAGCCCCAGCATTTT

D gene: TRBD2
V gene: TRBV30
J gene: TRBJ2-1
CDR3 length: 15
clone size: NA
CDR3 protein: CAWSPSGGGAREQFF
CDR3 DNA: TGTGCCTGGAGTCCCTCTGGCGGGGGGGCCCGTGAGCAGTTCTTC

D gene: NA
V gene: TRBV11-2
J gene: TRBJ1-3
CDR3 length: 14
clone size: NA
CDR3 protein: CASSGGSSGNTIYF
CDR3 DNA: TGTGCCAGCAGTGGGGGGAGCTCTGGAAACACCATATATTTT

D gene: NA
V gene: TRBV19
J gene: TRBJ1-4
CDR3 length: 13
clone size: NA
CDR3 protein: CASKIALNEKLFF
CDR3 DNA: TGTGCCAGTAAAATAGCCTTGAATGAAAAACTGTTTTTT

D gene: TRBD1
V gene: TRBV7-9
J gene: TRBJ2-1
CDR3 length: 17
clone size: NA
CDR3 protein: CASSQRTGLGSYNEQFF
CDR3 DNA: TGTGCCAGCAGCCAGAGGACAGGGCTTGGCTCCTACAATGAGCAGTTCTTC

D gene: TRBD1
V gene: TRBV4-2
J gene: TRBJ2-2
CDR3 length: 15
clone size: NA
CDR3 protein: CASSQEGQGTGELFF
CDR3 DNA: TGTGCCAGCAGCCAAGAGGGACAGGGAACCGGGGAGCTGTTTTTT

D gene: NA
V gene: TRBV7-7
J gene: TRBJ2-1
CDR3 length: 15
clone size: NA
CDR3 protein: CASSLTGSSYNEQFF
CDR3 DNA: TGTGCTAGCAGCCTAACAGGGAGCTCCTACAATGAGCAGTTCTTC

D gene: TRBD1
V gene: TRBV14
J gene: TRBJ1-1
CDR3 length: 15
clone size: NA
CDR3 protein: CASSQLGTGNTEAFF
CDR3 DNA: TGTGCCAGCAGCCAATTAGGGACAGGGAACACTGAAGCTTTCTTT

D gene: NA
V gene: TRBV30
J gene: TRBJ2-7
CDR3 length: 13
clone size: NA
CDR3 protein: CAWSVVVLGEQYF
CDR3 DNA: TGTGCCTGGAGTGTGGTGGTTCTCGGCGAGCAGTACTTC

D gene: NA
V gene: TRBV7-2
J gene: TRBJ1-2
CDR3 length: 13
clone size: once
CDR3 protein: CASSSVAGYGYTF
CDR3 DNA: TGTGCCAGCAGCTCAGTCGCAGGTTATGGCTACACCTTC

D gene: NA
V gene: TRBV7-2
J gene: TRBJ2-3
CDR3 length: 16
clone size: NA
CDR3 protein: CASSLLVGPLADTQYF
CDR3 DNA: TGTGCCAGCAGCTTACTGGTGGGACCGCTGGCCGATACGCAGTATTTT

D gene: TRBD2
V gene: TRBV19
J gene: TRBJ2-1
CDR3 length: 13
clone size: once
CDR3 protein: CASTASGVDEQFF
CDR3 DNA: TGTGCCAGTACCGCTAGCGGGGTAGATGAGCAGTTCTTC

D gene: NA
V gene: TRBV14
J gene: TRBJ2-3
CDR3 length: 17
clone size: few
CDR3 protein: CASSQALGHYSTDTQYF
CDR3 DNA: TGTGCCAGCAGCCAAGCTCTTGGACACTATAGCACAGATACGCAGTATTTT

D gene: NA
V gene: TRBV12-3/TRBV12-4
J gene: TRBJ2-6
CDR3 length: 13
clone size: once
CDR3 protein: CASSWGPSSILTF
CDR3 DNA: TGTGCCAGCAGTTGGGGCCCAAGTAGCATCCTGACTTTC

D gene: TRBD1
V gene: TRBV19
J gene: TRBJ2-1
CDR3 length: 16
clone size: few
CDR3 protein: CASRTSLGQGTNEQFF
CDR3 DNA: TGTGCCAGTAGAACGAGCTTGGGACAGGGGACCAATGAGCAGTTCTTC

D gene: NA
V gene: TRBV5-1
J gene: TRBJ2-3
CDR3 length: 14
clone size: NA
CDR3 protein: CASSINTRTDTQYF
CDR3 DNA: TGCGCCAGCAGCATAAACACTAGGACAGATACGCAGTATTTT

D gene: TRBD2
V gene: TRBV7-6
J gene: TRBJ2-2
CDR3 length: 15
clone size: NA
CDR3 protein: CASSLESGGTGELFF
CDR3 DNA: TGTGCCAGCAGCTTAGAATCGGGGGGGACCGGGGAGCTGTTTTTT

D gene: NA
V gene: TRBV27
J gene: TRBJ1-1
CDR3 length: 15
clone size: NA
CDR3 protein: CASLPGRQMNTEAFF
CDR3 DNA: TGTGCCAGCCTACCAGGGCGTCAGATGAACACTGAAGCTTTCTTT

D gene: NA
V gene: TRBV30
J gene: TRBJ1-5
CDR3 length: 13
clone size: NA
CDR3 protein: CAVGQGGNQPQHF
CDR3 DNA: TGTGCCGTAGGCCAGGGTGGCAATCAGCCCCAGCATTTT

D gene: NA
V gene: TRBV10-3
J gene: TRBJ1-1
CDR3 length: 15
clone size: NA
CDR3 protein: CAISDSRGGNTEAFF
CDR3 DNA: TGTGCCATCAGTGATTCCAGGGGAGGGAACACTGAAGCTTTCTTT

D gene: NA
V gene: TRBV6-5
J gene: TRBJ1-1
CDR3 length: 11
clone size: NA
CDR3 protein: CASIQFPEAFF
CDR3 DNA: TGTGCCAGCATCCAGTTCCCTGAAGCTTTCTTT

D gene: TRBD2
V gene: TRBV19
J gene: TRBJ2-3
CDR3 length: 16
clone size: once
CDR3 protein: CASQDPSGGSTDTQYF
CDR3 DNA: TGTGCCAGTCAGGATCCTAGCGGGGGTAGCACAGATACGCAGTATTTT

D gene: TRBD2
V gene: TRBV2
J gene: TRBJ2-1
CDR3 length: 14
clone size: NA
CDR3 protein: CASSTGLAAGEQFF
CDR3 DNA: TGTGCCAGCAGCACCGGACTAGCTGCTGGTGAGCAGTTCTTC

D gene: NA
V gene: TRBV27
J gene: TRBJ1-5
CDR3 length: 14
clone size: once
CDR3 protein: CASSPGHSNQPQHF
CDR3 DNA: TGTGCCAGCAGCCCGGGACATAGCAATCAGCCCCAGCATTTT

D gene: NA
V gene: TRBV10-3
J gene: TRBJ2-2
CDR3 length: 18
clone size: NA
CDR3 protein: CAISESNWGSLNTGELFF
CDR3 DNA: TGTGCCATCAGTGAGTCGAATTGGGGTAGCCTTAACACCGGGGAGCTGTTTTTT